In this sample, the clone carrying this TCR beta chain turned up many times. The antigen is unknown. Patients who underwent sequencing had shown CD8+CD57+ cell expansion by flow cytometry. Severe acquired aplastic anemia was the diagnosis recorded for all patients. Therapy had not been given to patients before blood sampling. The sample belongs to a study of CD8+CD57+ T cells in acquired aplastic anemia. Study-level background: Sorted CD4+ plus CD8+ cells gave DNA averaging roughly 3.5 ug. General study results and limits: Patients and controls shared twenty-nine CD8+ CDR3 sequences, highly expressed in patients.

The CDR3 runs to 14 residues. V was clipped by 4 bases and J by 1 base, with 11 bases between them. In germline, CDR1 is SGDLS, CDR2 YYNGEE. The use of genomic DNA as template underpinned the TCR beta VDJ and CDR3 profiling. TCRdb reprocessed the reads with MiXCR, giving one entry per CDR3 protein. Here the sample spans around 200,000 distinct CDR3 sequences, more than 55% being singletons. This TCR derives from a human donor with aplastic anemia. Material for sequencing was sorted CD4+, CD8+, or CD8+CD57+ T cells (not recorded which) from PBMCs. The V and J genes are TRBV9 and TRBJ2-5; D unresolved. The CDR3 bases are TGTGCCAGCAGCCCTGACGATCCCCAAGAGACCCAGTACTTC. This sequence encodes CASSPDDPQETQYF. The full variable domain, with the rest looked up from reference TRBV9 and TRBJ2-5, is DSGVTQTPKHLITATGQRVTLRCSPRSGDLSVYWYQQSLDQGLQFLIQYYNGEERAKGNILERFSAQQFPDLHSELNLSSLELGDSALYFCASSPDDPQETQYFGPGTRLLVL.